The clone carrying this T cell receptor (beta chain) showed up just once. The data were produced by immunoSEQ multiplex PCR, yet TCRdb's version contains in-frame clones alone and is incomplete. The table lists around 230,000 clones, around 85% of them singletons, with over 0.95% in the top ten. The CDR3 covers 11 residues. V shed 10 bases, J shed 15 bases, and the junction held 12 bases outside the gene matches. Germline CDR1 reads MRHNA; CDR2 reads SNTAGT. This entry is derived from a study of cytomegalovirus exposure and HLA in healthy donors. Sequenced material: PBMCs. The sequence was obtained from a woman aged 30 to 39 in good health and CMV-seropositive. V usage is TRBV6-4 and J usage is TRBJ2-1; the match to TRBD2 covers 7 bases. For the CDR3, the DNA is TGTGCCATCTTGAGGGCGGGAGACCTGTTCTTC. Protein sequence: CAILRAGDLFF.